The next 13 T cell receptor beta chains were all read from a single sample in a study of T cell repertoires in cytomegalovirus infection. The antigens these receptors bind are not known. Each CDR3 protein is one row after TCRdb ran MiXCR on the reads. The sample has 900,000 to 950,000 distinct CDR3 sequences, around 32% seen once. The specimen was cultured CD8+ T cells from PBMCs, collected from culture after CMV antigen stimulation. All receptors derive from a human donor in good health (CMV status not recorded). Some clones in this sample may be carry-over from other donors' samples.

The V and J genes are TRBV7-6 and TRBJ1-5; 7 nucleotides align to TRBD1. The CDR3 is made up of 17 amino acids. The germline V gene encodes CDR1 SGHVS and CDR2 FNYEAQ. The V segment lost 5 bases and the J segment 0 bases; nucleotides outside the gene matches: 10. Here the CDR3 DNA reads TGTGCCAGCAGCCCCCGCGGGACAGACTATAGCAATCAGCCCCAGCATTTT. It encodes CASSPRGTDYSNQPQHF.

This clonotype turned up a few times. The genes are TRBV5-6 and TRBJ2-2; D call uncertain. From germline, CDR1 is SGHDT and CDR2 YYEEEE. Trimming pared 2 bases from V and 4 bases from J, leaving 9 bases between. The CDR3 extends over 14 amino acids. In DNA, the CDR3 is TGTGCCAGCAGCTTTGGTCGTCCCACCGGGGAGCTGTTTTTT. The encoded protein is CASSFGRPTGELFF.

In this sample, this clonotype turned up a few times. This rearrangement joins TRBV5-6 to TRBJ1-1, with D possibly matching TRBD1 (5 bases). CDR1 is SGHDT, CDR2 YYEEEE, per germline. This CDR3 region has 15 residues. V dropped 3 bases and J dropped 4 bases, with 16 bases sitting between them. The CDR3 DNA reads TGTGCCAGCAGCTGGGCCAGGGTTGATCGCACTGAAGCTTTCTTT. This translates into CASSWARVDRTEAFF.

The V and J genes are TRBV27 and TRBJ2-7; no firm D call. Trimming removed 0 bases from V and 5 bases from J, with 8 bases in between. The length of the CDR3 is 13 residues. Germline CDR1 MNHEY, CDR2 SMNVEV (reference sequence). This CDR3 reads CASSLSGNNEQYV. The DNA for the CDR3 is TGTGCCAGCAGTTTATCAGGCAACAACGAGCAGTACGTC.

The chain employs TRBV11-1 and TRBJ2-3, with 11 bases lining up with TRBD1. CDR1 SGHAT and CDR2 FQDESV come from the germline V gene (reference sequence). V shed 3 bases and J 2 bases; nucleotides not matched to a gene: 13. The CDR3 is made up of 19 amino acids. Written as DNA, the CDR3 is TGTGCCAGCAGCTTTCTAGGACAGGGGGCGCGGTGGGACACAGATACGCAGTATTTT. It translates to CASSFLGQGARWDTDTQYF. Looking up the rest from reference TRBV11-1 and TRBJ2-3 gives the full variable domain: EAEVAQSPRYKITEKSQAVAFWCDPISGHATLYWYRQILGQGPELLVQFQDESVVDDSQLPKDRFSAERLKGVDSTLKIQPAELGDSAMYLCASSFLGQGARWDTDTQYFGPGTRLTVL.

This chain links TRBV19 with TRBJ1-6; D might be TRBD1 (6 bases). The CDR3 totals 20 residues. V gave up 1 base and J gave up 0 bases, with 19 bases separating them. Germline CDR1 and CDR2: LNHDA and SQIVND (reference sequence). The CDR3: CASSIVVVIGQSSYNSPLHF. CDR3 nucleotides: TGTGCCAGTAGTATAGTTGTGGTGATCGGACAGAGCTCCTATAATTCACCCCTCCACTTT.

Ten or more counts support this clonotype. The CDR3, as DNA: TGTGCCAGCAGTCCCCCCCCGGGACACAATTATGGCTACACCTTC. Translating it yields CASSPPPGHNYGYTF. The V and J genes are TRBV28 and TRBJ1-2; D possibly corresponds to TRBD1 (6 bases). The germline V gene has CDR1 MDHEN and CDR2 SYDVKM. This CDR3 is built from 15 residues. Trimming stripped 5 bases from V and 5 bases from J, with 18 bases between.

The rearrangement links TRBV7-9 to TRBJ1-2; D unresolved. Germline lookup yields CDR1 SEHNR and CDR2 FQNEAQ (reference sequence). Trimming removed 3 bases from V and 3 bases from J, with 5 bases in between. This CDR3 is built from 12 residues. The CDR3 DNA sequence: TGTGCCAGCAGCTTCGAGGACTATGGCTACACCTTC. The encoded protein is CASSFEDYGYTF.

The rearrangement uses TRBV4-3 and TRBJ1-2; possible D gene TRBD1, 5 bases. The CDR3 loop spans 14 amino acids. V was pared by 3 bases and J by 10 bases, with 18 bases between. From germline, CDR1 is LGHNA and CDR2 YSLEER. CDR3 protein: CASSHSGGLSDYTF. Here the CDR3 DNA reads TGCGCCAGCAGCCACTCGGGGGGGTTGAGCGACTACACCTTC.

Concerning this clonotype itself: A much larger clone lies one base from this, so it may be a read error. The CDR3 loop reads CVSSYGQGDRTGELFF. CDR3 DNA sequence: TGTGTCAGCAGCTACGGGCAGGGGGATCGCACCGGGGAGCTGTTTTTT. V and J are TRBV7-2 and TRBJ2-2, with TRBD1 matching 7 bases. This CDR3 has 16 residues. From germline, CDR1 is SGHTA and CDR2 FQGNSA.

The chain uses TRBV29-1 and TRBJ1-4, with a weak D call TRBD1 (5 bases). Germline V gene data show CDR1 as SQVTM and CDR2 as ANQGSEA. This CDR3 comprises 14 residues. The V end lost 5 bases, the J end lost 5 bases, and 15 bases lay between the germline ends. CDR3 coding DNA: TGCAGCGTTACCCGACAGAACGAAAATGAAAAACTGTTTTTT. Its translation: CSVTRQNENEKLFF.

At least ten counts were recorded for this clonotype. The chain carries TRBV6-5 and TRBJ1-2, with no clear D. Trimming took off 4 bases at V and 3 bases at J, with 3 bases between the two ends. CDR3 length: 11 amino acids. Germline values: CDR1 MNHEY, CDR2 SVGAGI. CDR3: CASSSDYGYTF. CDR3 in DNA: TGTGCCAGCAGTTCGGACTATGGCTACACCTTC.

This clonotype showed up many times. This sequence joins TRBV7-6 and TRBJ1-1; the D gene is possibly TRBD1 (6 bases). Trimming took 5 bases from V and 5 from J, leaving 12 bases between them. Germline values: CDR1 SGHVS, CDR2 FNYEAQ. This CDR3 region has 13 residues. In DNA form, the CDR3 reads TGTGCCAGCAGCCGTGAGAGGGGGACTGAAGCTTTCTTT. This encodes CASSRERGTEAFF.